This T cell receptor (beta chain) was captured in a study of blood T cell repertoires in COVID-19. About the research overall: Acute-phase and convalescent COVID-19 samples originated in the United States, Italy and Spain.

V was clipped by 6 bases and J by 3 bases, with 11 bases between them. The CDR3 runs 13 residues. Germline CDR1 reads KGHSH; CDR2 reads LQKENI. This clone has only one observation. Measured with immunoSEQ multiplex PCR; TCRdb has only the in-frame clones, and not every one. The sample yields more than 95,000 clones, about nine tenths seen once. The chain combines TRBV18 with TRBJ1-2; possibly TRBD1 for D (5 bases). This sequence was found in a man aged 55 to 70 with acute or convalescent COVID-19. Sequencing used peripheral blood. The CDR3 region has the DNA TGTGCCAGCTCCAACCAAGGGGACTATGGCTACACCTTC. It specifies CASSNQGDYGYTF.